This T cell receptor beta chain was obtained from a study of blood T cells in healthy people across ages. A J-beta primer mix and a sample-barcoded 5' primer were used in a second PCR of about 7 to 12 cycles. Researchers report that a template-switch adaptor with 12 random nucleotides tagged each cDNA molecule. TCRdb re-analysed the 5' RACE reads in MiXCR, keeping a single row per CDR3 protein. The sample contains approximately 690,000 distinct CDR3 sequences, roughly 50% of which appear only once. Study-wide results and limits: Across the age range, TCR beta diversity per million T cells fell in a roughly linear way. Changes in expanded clonotypes were possibly confounded, as the CMV status of donors was unknown.

With respect to this clonotype: Its antigen is not known.

There are 15 residues in the CDR3. J lost 5 bases, V lost 5 bases, and 6 bases had no gene match. Germline loops: CDR1 MNHEY, CDR2 SMNVEV (reference sequence). This clonotype originated in a man aged 60 to 69 in good health. The chain carries TRBV27 and TRBJ1-5; 10 nucleotides agree with TRBD1. Sequencing was carried out using blood. The CDR3 DNA reads TGTGCCAGCAGTCCCGACAGGGGGCACGATCAGCCCCAGCATTTT. This translates into CASSPDRGHDQPQHF.